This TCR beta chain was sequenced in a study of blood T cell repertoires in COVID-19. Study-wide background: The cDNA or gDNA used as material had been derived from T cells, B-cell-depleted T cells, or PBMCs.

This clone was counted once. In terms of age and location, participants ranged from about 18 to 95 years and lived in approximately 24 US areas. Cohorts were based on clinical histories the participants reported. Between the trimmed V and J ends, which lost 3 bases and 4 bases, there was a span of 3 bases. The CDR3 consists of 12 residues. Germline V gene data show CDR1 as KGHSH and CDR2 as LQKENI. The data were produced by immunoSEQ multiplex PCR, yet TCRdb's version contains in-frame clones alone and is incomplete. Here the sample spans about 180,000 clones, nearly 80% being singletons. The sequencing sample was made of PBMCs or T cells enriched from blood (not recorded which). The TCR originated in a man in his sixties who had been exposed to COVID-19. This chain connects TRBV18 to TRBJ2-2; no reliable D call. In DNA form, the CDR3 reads TGTGCCAGCTCACCCCGCACCGGGGAGCTGTTTTTT. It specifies CASSPRTGELFF.